This T cell receptor (beta chain) is drawn from a study of T cells in localized non-small cell lung cancer. Notes on the study in general: Those with higher blood T cell density had longer overall survival.

Clones were read by immunoSEQ multiplex PCR, and TCRdb kept only the in-frame ones, dropping some. The repertoire has about 46,000 clones, under 90% of them found once; the top ten carry roughly 18%. With regard to this clone: Its matching antigen is unknown.

Sequences were derived from peripheral blood mononuclear cells, sampled before any cancer treatment. This clonotype originated in a man between 40 and 70 years old with stage III lung adenocarcinoma.

The CDR3 here is CASSQNHNQPQHF. In DNA form, the CDR3 reads TGTGCCAGCAGTCAGAACCACAATCAGCCCCAGCATTTT. This chain connects TRBV6-6 to TRBJ1-5; D is undetermined. V lost 5 bases to trimming and J lost 3 bases, with 8 bases between them. There are 13 residues in the CDR3. Per germline, CDR1 MNHNY and CDR2 SVGAGI (reference sequence).